This T cell receptor beta chain was retrieved from a study of technical replicates of blood from a handful of donors. This clone appeared once. Using immunoSEQ multiplex PCR, the repertoire was profiled, and TCRdb retains in-frame clones only, with some absent. The table lists 90,000 to 100,000 clones, approximately 95% of them singletons. CDR1 MNHNY and CDR2 SVGAGI come from the germline V gene (reference sequence). V was pared by 6 bases and J by 6 bases, with 14 bases of the junction left unmatched. The CDR3 contains 15 residues. This sequence originates from a human donor in good health. The chain is built from TRBV6-6 and TRBJ2-7, with TRBD2 matching 7 bases. Sequenced input: T cells isolated from PBMCs. The CDR3 sequence is CASRNVYAGAFEQYF. In DNA, the CDR3 is TGTGCCAGCAGAAACGTCTACGCGGGAGCTTTCGAGCAGTACTTC.